The TCR beta chain described here comes from a study of blood T cell repertoires in COVID-19 (dated by TCRdb to the early 2020s). For context, the study as a whole: The collaborator samples originated in the United States, Italy and Spain and spanned the acute and convalescent phases of COVID-19. The material from the prospective study consisted of cDNA or gDNA derived from T cells, B-cell-depleted T cells, or PBMCs. Deeply sampled blood TCRbeta repertoires from subjects exposed to, actively infected with, or recovered from COVID-19 were included in the dataset. The repertoires were released in a freely available public database meant as a resource for research on the immune response to SARS-CoV-2. The samples were drawn from the first 160 participants of the ongoing ImmuneRACE study and from more than 1,000 subjects provided by 6 global collaborators. The sample metadata nearly always contained a de-identified subject ID, COVID-19 status, age in years and sex. HLA class I and class II types, where available, came from metadata supplied by the sample provider rather than from assay-based typing. Study-wide conclusions, independent of this receptor: The quantity of clinical and demographic metadata differed by source and by participant and was supplied without curation.

The CDR3 numbers 14 residues from cysteine through phenylalanine. Only the CDR3 region is kept as DNA, spanning 42 bases read in frame from base 1. A distance of 14 bases separates the germline ends of V and J, which lose 6 bases and 3 bases respectively. As encoded in the germline V gene (reference sequence), CDR1 is MNHNY while CDR2 is SVGAGI. TCRbeta CDR3 regions were amplified from genomic DNA by means of the immunoSEQ Assay, a bias-controlled multiplex PCR. In the authors' own workflow: The number of nucleated cells in each sample was estimated from the amplification of reference gene primers within the assay. To quantify the absolute abundance of each unique TCRbeta CDR3 rearrangement, sequence reads were collapsed and filtered. Productive Simpson clonality was computed per sample as the square root of Simpson's diversity index over productive rearrangements. TCRdb holds this immuneACCESS table with in-frame rearrangements only. Some clones are missing; in checked studies, unresolved V genes explain under half, and the rest has no known cause. From that table come the V and J calls and clone size; the DNA was used to work out D and trimming. The sample records 200,000 to 250,000 clones, about 90% of which are singletons. Together, the top ten hold approximately 1.4% of the sample.

As to this clone: Its antigen has not been determined. Per-nucleotide qualities are absent, and no much larger clonotype sits a single base away.

The collaborating institutions used their own protocols to collect whole blood in K2EDTA tubes. Collaborator samples were shipped for TCRbeta analysis as frozen whole blood, isolated PBMCs, or DNA extracted from either sample type. This chain is built from TRBV6-6 and TRBJ1-1; the D gene identity is not certain. The clonotype originates from a man aged 80 or over with acute or convalescent COVID-19. Sample: peripheral blood. The DNA sequence reads TGTGCCAGCAGGAAGGTCATGGCGGACACTGAAGCTTTCTTT. This sequence encodes CASRKVMADTEAFF.